This T cell receptor beta chain was documented in a study of T cell repertoires in cytomegalovirus infection. With V trimmed by 4 bases and J by 2 bases, 4 bases remained unmatched. This CDR3 is 14 amino acids long. Germline CDR1 is GTSNPN and CDR2 is SVGIG (reference sequence). From the reads, TCRdb called clonotypes with MiXCR, one entry per CDR3 protein. The table has 150,000 to 200,000 distinct CDR3 sequences, about 21% seen once. The table lists this clonotype with a count of one. The chain has TRBV30 and TRBJ2-1; TRBD1 matches 8 bases. The specimen sequenced was PBMCs. This TCR derives from a human donor in good health (CMV status not recorded). Some clones in this sample may be carry-over from other donors' samples. In nucleotides, the CDR3 is TGTGCCTGGACCCCGGGACAGGCCTACAATGAGCAGTTCTTC. This translates into CAWTPGQAYNEQFF.